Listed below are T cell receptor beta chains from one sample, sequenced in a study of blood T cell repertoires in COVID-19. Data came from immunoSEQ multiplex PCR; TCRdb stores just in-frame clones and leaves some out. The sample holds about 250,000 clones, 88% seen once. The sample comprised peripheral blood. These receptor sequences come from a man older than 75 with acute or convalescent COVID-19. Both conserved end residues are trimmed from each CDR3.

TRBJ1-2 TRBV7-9 ASSENRVYGYT
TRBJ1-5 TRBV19 ATQGSGNNQPQH
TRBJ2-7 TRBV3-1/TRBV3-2 ASSQAPSGRGEQY
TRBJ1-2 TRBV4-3 ASSQGQGAFRYGYT
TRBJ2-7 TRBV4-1 ASSQEEQGVYEQY
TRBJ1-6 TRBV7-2 ASNPAGTAQALH
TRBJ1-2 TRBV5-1 ASSSGRGLSGYT
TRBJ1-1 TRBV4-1 ASSHWGEAF
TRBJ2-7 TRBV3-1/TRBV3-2 ASSPRQGYEQY
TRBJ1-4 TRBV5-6 ASSPGGVNEKLF
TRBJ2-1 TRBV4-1 ASSPRQGATTSGAYNEQF
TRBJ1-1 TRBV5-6 ASSTPGQPYMNTEAF
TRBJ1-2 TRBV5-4 ASSSTGSSYGYT
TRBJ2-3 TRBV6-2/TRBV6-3 ASSSSWDSPYTQY
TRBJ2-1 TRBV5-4 ASSRRSSGSYNEQF
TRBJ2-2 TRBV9 ASSPPSTANTGELF
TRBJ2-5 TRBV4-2 ASSQAQGTDQETQY
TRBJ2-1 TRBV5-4 ASSWAGGPNEQF
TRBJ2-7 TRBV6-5 ASTSGEPYEQY
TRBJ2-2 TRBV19 ASSLSTNTGELF
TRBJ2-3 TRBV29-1 SSDEGTGTDTQY
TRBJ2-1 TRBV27 ASSLISGDLYNEQF
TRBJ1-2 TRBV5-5 ASSSGTGIYGYT
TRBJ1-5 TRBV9 ASSVSGGPQH
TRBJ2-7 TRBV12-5 ASANSSYEQY
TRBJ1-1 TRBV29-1 SVSSGQPEAF
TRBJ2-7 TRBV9 ASSPTFGAYYEQY
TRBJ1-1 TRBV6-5 ASRRDRGPTEAF
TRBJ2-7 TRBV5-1 ASSLQPPRGIGAYEQY
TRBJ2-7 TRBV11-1 ASSLSEGASYEQY
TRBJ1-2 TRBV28 ASGTLNYGYT
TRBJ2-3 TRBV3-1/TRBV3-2 ASSQETGVDTQY
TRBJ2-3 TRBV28 ASRPKTSGTSQY
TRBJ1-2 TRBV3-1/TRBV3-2 ASSRLQGRDGYT
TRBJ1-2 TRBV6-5 ASSLKGGYGYT
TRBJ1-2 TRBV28 ASGGYYGYT
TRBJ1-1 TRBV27 ASSSPPGRGTEAF
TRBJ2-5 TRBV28 ASSTRIGGGETQY
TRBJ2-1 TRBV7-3 ASSLNRVNEQF
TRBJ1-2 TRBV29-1 SVGRQGGRGYT
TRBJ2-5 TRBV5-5 ASSLDGSLQETQY
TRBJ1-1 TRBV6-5 ASNQRGTNTEAF
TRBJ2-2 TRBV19 ASSLRRGQGNTGELF
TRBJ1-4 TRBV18 ASSRRREYRNEKLF
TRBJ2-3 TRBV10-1 ASRGRTGSTDTQY
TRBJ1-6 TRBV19 ASSISERSNSPLH
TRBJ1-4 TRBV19 ASSTPGQGASNEKLF
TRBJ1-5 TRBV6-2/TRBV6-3 ASSYRSIVEGINQPQH
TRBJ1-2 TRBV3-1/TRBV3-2 ASSQARTGGYGYT
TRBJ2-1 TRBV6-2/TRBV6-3 ASSYPPGGQF
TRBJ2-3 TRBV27 ASSSSREADTQY